The rows below give T cell receptor beta chains drawn from one sample of a study of breast tumors, draining lymph nodes, adjacent tissues. Each CDR3 protein gets one entry after TCRdb re-called the multiplex PCR reads with MiXCR. The sample carries roughly 70,000 distinct CDR3 sequences, 43% recorded once. The sequenced sample was breast tumor tissue. The receptors were sampled from a female donor with breast cancer. Some clones in this sample may be carry-over from other donors' samples. The CDR3 runs from the conserved cysteine through the conserved F or W. Fields, in order: J gene, D gene, clone size, V gene, CDR3 protein, CDR3 DNA. D genes are given only for firm matches. Some rows have no size entry. The others give once, few or many, or a class for an expanded clone.

>TRBJ1-2|NA|many|TRBV28
CASSYGGGYTF
TGTGCCAGCAGTTATGGGGGAGGCTACACCTTC
>TRBJ2-7|TRBD1|many|TRBV30
CAWSVTGGYSYEQYF
TGTGCCTGGAGTGTGACAGGGGGGTACTCCTACGAGCAGTACTTC
>TRBJ1-4|NA|many|TRBV2
CASSILGPVWGEKLFF
TGTGCCAGCAGTATACTCGGTCCAGTTTGGGGTGAAAAACTGTTTTTT
>TRBJ2-5|TRBD2|NA|TRBV6-4
CASSDHGLATTGGETQYF
TGTGCCAGCAGTGACCATGGGCTAGCGACAACCGGGGGGGAGACCCAGTACTTC
>TRBJ1-2|NA|many|TRBV6-6
CASSYGVWEDYGYTF
TGTGCCAGCAGTTACGGGGTCTGGGAGGACTATGGCTACACCTTC
>TRBJ1-3|NA|many|TRBV3-1
CASSQAGPRSGNTIYF
TGTGCCAGCAGCCAAGCAGGGCCTCGCTCTGGAAACACCATATATTTT
>TRBJ2-7|NA|many|TRBV7-8
CASSLSEGFYEQYF
TGTGCCAGCAGCTTATCTGAAGGTTTCTACGAGCAGTACTTC
>TRBJ1-1|NA|NA|TRBV13
CASSQVGREAFF
TGTGCCAGCAGCCAAGTCGGAAGGGAAGCTTTCTTT
>TRBJ2-7|NA|NA|TRBV12-3/TRBV12-4
CASSFAANYGQHF
TGTGCCAGCAGTTTCGCAGCTAACTACGGGCAGCACTTC
>TRBJ2-1|NA|NA|TRBV7-9
CASSWTQGGGRGAYNEQFF
TGTGCCAGCAGCTGGACCCAAGGGGGTGGCAGGGGGGCCTACAATGAGCAGTTCTTC
>TRBJ2-7|TRBD1|medium-sized|TRBV6-1
CASSEGQGPREQYF
TGTGCCAGCAGTGAGGGACAGGGGCCTCGCGAGCAGTACTTC
>TRBJ2-1|NA|NA|TRBV7-9
CASSSWDGSSYNEQFF
TGTGCCAGCAGCTCCTGGGACGGGAGCTCCTACAATGAGCAGTTCTTC
>TRBJ2-3|NA|many|TRBV6-5
CASSSIDRTRTDTQYF
TGTGCCAGCAGTTCGATCGACAGGACACGCACAGATACGCAGTATTTT
>TRBJ2-7|TRBD2|NA|TRBV7-2
CASSGLAGGLAYEQYF
TGTGCCAGCAGCGGACTAGCGGGGGGTCTGGCCTACGAGCAGTACTTC
>TRBJ1-2|NA|many|TRBV11-2
CASSSTGGLSGYTF
TGTGCCAGCAGCTCGACGGGTGGGTTGAGCGGCTACACCTTC
>TRBJ1-4|NA|many|TRBV7-9
CASSSGSTNEKLFF
TGTGCCAGCAGCTCCGGGTCAACTAATGAAAAACTGTTTTTT
>TRBJ2-7|TRBD1|many|TRBV5-5
CASSLSGTGDHEQYF
TGTGCCAGCAGCCTCTCCGGGACAGGGGACCACGAGCAGTACTTC
>TRBJ2-3|TRBD2|many|TRBV7-9
CASSQAGVTDTQYF
TGTGCCAGCAGCCAAGCGGGGGTCACAGATACGCAGTATTTT
>TRBJ2-1|NA|many|TRBV9
CASSVDGSPREQFF
TGTGCCAGCAGCGTAGACGGTTCCCCCCGTGAGCAGTTCTTC
>TRBJ2-7|TRBD1|NA|TRBV5-4
CASSGGTGRTYEQYF
TGTGCCAGCAGCGGAGGGACAGGGAGGACGTACGAGCAGTACTTC
>TRBJ1-6|NA|NA|TRBV13
CASSLIGIYEQYF
TGTGCCAGCAGCTTAATAGGGATCTACGAGCAGTACTTT
>TRBJ2-7|TRBD1|many|TRBV19
CASAWETGTYEQYF
TGTGCCAGCGCCTGGGAGACAGGGACCTACGAGCAGTACTTC
>TRBJ1-2|TRBD1|NA|TRBV13
CASSPGGQGYGYTF
TGTGCCAGCAGCCCTGGTGGACAGGGGTACGGCTACACCTTC
>TRBJ2-7|TRBD1|many|TRBV3-1
CASSPRQGEQYF
TGTGCCAGCAGCCCTCGACAGGGCGAGCAGTACTTC
>TRBJ2-5|TRBD2|NA|TRBV7-9
CASCGGAGGPGDTQYF
TGTGCCAGCTGTGGGGGGGCGGGGGGGCCAGGTGACACCCAGTACTTC
>TRBJ1-5|TRBD1|many|TRBV12-3/TRBV12-4
CASSLTGGRSQPQHF
TGTGCCAGCAGCCTTACAGGGGGCAGAAGTCAGCCCCAGCATTTT
>TRBJ2-4|NA|NA|TRBV5-6
CASSWTTAAKNIQYF
TGTGCCAGCAGCTGGACGACAGCGGCCAAAAACATTCAGTACTTC
>TRBJ2-6|NA|many|TRBV11-2
CASSIEPGALSGANVLTF
TGTGCCAGCAGCATAGAGCCCGGGGCACTCTCTGGGGCCAACGTCCTGACTTTC
>TRBJ2-1|NA|many|TRBV7-2
CASSLGPSNNEQFF
TGTGCCAGCAGCTTAGGCCCTTCTAACAATGAGCAGTTCTTC
>TRBJ1-2|NA|many|TRBV27
CASSLDLTTRNSRGYTF
TGTGCCAGCAGTTTAGATTTGACGACTCGAAACTCTAGGGGCTACACCTTC
>TRBJ2-7|NA|many|TRBV15
CATSRDRTTSYEQYF
TGTGCCACCAGCAGAGATCGCACTACGAGCTACGAGCAGTACTTC
>TRBJ1-5|NA|many|TRBV20-1
CSARDRRAQHF
TGCAGTGCTAGGGACCGGCGGGCCCAGCATTTT
>TRBJ2-2|TRBD1|once|TRBV10-3
CASGTGGNSGELFF
TGTGCCAGCGGGACAGGGGGCAACTCTGGGGAGCTGTTTTTT
>TRBJ2-3|NA|NA|TRBV2
CASSTTRDTQYF
TGTGCCAGCAGTACGACGAGGGATACGCAGTATTTT
>TRBJ1-4|NA|NA|TRBV9
CASSVAGATLNEKLFF
TGTGCCAGCAGCGTAGCGGGGGCCACGCTCAATGAAAAACTGTTTTTT
>TRBJ2-1|NA|NA|TRBV2
CASSEKGWRDEQLF
TGTGCTAGCAGTGAAAAGGGCTGGCGAGATGAGCAGCTCTTC
>TRBJ1-1|NA|few|TRBV7-3
CASSLTRGMNTEAFF
TGTGCCAGCAGCTTAACTAGGGGGATGAACACTGAAGCTTTCTTT
>TRBJ2-7|NA|NA|TRBV19
CASSPGLIGEQYF
TGTGCCAGTAGTCCAGGACTAATCGGCGAGCAGTACTTC
>TRBJ2-3|NA|NA|TRBV5-1
CASSSEVIWADTQYF
TGCGCCAGCAGCTCGGAAGTGATCTGGGCAGATACGCAGTATTTT
>TRBJ2-1|TRBD2|many|TRBV20-1
CSATSGGRGGHEQFF
TGCAGTGCTACGTCGGGCGGGAGGGGGGGCCATGAGCAGTTCTTC
>TRBJ2-7|NA|many|TRBV15
CATSRSVGGWYEQYF
TGTGCCACCAGCAGATCCGTAGGGGGATGGTACGAGCAGTACTTC
>TRBJ2-1|TRBD1|NA|TRBV13
CASSLGTGGDEQFF
TGTGCCAGCAGCTTAGGGACAGGGGGCGATGAGCAGTTCTTC
>TRBJ2-1|NA|many|TRBV6-1
CASSLEGTGEQFF
TGTGCCAGCAGTTTGGAGGGTACCGGTGAGCAGTTCTTC
>TRBJ2-2|NA|many|TRBV12-3/TRBV12-4
CASSFSTENTGELFF
TGTGCCAGCAGTTTCTCGACCGAGAACACCGGGGAGCTGTTTTTT
>TRBJ2-1|NA|many|TRBV11-2
CASSQGTHSSYNEQFF
TGTGCCAGCAGCCAGGGGACGCACTCATCCTACAATGAGCAGTTCTTC